These T cell receptor beta chains were read from a single sample in a study of control samples from healthy donors and cancer patients. Clones were sequenced by immunoSEQ multiplex PCR, and TCRdb holds only the in-frame ones, with some missing. This table has approximately 130,000 clones, roughly 90% appearing once. The material sequenced was blood. The receptors were gathered from a man aged 45-65 years in good health. The CDR3 runs from the conserved cysteine through the conserved F or W.

j_call: TRBJ2-5
v_call: TRBV7-9
cdr3_aa: CASSLVAGDRRQETQYF

j_call: TRBJ1-6
v_call: TRBV19
cdr3_aa: CASGDSGNSPLHF

j_call: TRBJ2-7
v_call: TRBV7-2
cdr3_aa: CASSLGGGQGPRYEQYF

j_call: TRBJ1-5
v_call: TRBV27
cdr3_aa: CASSLSPNQPQHF

j_call: TRBJ2-7
v_call: TRBV6-5
cdr3_aa: CASSSGTGGRYEQYF

j_call: TRBJ2-5
v_call: TRBV5-1
cdr3_aa: CASSLTDRPQETQYF

j_call: TRBJ1-2
v_call: TRBV5-1
cdr3_aa: CASSSGRPYGYTF

j_call: TRBJ2-3
v_call: TRBV5-6
cdr3_aa: CASSYSSTDTQYF

j_call: TRBJ1-2
v_call: TRBV6-6
cdr3_aa: CASSFSGQGDYGYTF

j_call: TRBJ2-5
v_call: TRBV30
cdr3_aa: CAWQHGQGLGYF